One T cell receptor (beta chain) is described in this entry. These data come from a study of blood T cell repertoires in COVID-19. Study context: Sources were T cells, B-cell-depleted T cells, or PBMCs; the material itself was cDNA or gDNA.

Adults between about 18 and 89 years of age took part from under 30 US areas. Either two negative PCRs, clearance, or symptom resolution qualified Cohort 3 donors as recovered. In the original processing: Reference gene primer amplification in the assay estimated nucleated cell counts. Using immunoSEQ multiplex PCR, the repertoire was profiled, and TCRdb retains in-frame clones only, with some absent. Clonal size and the V and J genes are those of that table, whereas D and trimming came from the DNA. Among around 250,000 clones listed, 80% to 90% were seen once. Germline values: CDR1 LNHDA, CDR2 SQIVND (reference sequence). CDR3 length equals 18 residues. Trimming removed 1 base from V and 2 bases from J, with 18 bases in between.

Material: PBMCs or T cells enriched from blood (not recorded which). V and J are TRBV19 and TRBJ1-3; D is perhaps TRBD1 (5 bases). This clonotype originated in a man aged 18 to 30 who had recovered from COVID-19. In DNA, the CDR3 is TGTGCCAGTAGTATAGCCCCGGTTCGCCAAGGGGCTGGAAACACCATATATTTT. Translating it yields CASSIAPVRQGAGNTIYF.